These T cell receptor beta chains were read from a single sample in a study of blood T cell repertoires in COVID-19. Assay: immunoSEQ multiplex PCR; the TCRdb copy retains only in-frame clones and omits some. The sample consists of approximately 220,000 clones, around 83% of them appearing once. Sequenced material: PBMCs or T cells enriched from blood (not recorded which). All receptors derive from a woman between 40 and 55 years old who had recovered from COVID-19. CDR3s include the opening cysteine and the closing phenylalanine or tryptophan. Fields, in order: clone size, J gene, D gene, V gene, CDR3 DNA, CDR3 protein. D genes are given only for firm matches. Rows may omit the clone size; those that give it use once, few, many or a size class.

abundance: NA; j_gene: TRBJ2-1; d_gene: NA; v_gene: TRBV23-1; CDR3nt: TGCGCCAGCAGTCAACGCGGAGGGCGGACTCTTTACTCCTACAATGAGCAGTTCTTC; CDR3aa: CASSQRGGRTLYSYNEQFF
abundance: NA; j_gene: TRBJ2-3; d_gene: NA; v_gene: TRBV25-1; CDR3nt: TGTGCCAGCAGTGAATGGGAGGGCACAGATACGCAGTATTTT; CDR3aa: CASSEWEGTDTQYF
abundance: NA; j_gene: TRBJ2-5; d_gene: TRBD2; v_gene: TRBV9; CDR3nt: TGTGCCAGCAGCCCACACCGGACTAGCGGGAGTGAGACCCAGTACTTC; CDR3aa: CASSPHRTSGSETQYF
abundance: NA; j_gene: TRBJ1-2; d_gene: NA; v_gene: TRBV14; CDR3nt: TGTGCCAGCAGCTCGGGACTACCCATCGGGGGCTACACCTTC; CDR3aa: CASSSGLPIGGYTF
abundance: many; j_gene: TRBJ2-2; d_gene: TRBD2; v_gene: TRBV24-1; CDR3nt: TGTGCCACCAGCCTAGCGGGAGGGCCGCGAACCGGGGAGCTGTTTTTT; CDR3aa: CATSLAGGPRTGELFF
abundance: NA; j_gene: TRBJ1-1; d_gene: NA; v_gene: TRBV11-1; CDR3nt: TGTGCCAGCAGCTTATACGGAGGAAACACTGAAGCTTTCTTT; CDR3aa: CASSLYGGNTEAFF
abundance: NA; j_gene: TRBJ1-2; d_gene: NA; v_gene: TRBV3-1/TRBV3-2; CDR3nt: TGTGCCAGCAGCCCGCCCGCAGGGGGCTACACCTTC; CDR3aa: CASSPPAGGYTF
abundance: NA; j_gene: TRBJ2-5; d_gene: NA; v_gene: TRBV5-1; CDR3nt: TGCGCCAGCAGCCCAATTAGGGGGCAAGAGACCCAGTACTTC; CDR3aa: CASSPIRGQETQYF
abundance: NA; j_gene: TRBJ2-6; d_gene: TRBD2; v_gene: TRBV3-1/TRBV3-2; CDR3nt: TGTGCCAGCAGCCACTCAGTCCTAGCGGGAATGTCTGGGGCCAACGTCCTGACTTTC; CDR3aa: CASSHSVLAGMSGANVLTF
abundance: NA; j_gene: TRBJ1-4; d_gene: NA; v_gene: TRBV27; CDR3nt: TGTGCCAGCAGCCTTGTTTTCGGGGAAAAACTGTTTTTT; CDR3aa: CASSLVFGEKLFF
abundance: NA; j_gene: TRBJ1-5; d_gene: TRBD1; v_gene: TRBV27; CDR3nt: TGTGCCAGCAGTCCGGGGGACAGGGGGAATCCTGGGACTCAGCCCCAGCATTTT; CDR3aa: CASSPGDRGNPGTQPQHF
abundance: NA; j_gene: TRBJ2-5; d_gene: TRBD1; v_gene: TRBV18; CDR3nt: TGTGCCAGCTCACTAGGGACAGACCAAGAGACCCAGTACTTC; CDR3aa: CASSLGTDQETQYF
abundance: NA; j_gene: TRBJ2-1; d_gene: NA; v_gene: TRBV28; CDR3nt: TGTGCCAGCACATCCCGACAAACCCTCCCCAATGAGCAGTTCTTC; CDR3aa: CASTSRQTLPNEQFF
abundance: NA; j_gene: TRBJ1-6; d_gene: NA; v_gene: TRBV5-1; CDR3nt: TGCGCCAGCAGCTTGGAGGCAGGGGCTCCAGGGTCACCCCTCCACTTT; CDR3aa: CASSLEAGAPGSPLHF
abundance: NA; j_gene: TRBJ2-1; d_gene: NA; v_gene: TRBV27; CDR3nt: TGTGCCAGCAGTTTCGGGTCGAGCTCCTACAATGAGCAGTTCTTC; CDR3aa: CASSFGSSSYNEQFF
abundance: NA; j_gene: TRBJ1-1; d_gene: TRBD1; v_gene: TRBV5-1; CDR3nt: TGCGCCAGCAGCCCGGACAGGGTCACTGAAGCTTTCTTT; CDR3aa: CASSPDRVTEAFF
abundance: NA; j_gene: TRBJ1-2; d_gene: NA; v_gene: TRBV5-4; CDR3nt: TGTGCCAGCAGCTTGGTAGGAGAGGCGACCTATGGCTACACCTTC; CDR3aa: CASSLVGEATYGYTF
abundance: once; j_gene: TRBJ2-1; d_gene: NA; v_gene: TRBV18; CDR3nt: TGTGCCAGCTCACCGGAATCAGGGGTTGGTGAGCAGTTCTTC; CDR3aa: CASSPESGVGEQFF